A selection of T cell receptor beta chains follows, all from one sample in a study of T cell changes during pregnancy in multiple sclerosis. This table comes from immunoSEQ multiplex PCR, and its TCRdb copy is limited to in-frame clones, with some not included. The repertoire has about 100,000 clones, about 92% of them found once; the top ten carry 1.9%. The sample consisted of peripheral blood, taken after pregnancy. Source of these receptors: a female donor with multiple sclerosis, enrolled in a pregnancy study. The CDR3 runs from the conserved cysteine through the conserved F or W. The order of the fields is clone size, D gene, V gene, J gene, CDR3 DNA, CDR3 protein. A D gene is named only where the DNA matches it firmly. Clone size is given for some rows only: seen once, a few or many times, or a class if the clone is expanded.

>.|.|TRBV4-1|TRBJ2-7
TGCGCCAGCAGCCAAGGTGCAGAGGACACCTACGAGCAGTACTTC
CASSQGAEDTYEQYF
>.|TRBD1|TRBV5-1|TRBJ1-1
TGCGCCAGCAGCGAGGACAGGGAAGCTTTCTTT
CASSEDREAFF
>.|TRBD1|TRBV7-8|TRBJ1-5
TGTGCCAGCAGCTTAGGTCGAGGGGGCGCTGGAAATCAGCCCCAGCATTTT
CASSLGRGGAGNQPQHF
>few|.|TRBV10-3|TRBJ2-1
TGTGCCATCAACTCGGGGTACAATGAGCAGTTCTTC
CAINSGYNEQFF
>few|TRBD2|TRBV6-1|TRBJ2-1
TGTGCCAGCAGTGACGCGGGGGGGGGTTACAATGAGCAGTTCTTC
CASSDAGGGYNEQFF
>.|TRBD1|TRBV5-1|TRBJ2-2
TGCGCCAGCAGCTGGATGCCGGGACAGGGGGCCTCCACCGGGGAGCTGTTTTTT
CASSWMPGQGASTGELFF
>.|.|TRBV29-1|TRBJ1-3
TGCAGCGTTGTCGGCGGACAGTCTGGAAACACCATATATTTT
CSVVGGQSGNTIYF
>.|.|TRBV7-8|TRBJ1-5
TGTGCCAGCAGCGCGGACAAAATGATGGGGCCCCAGCATTTT
CASSADKMMGPQHF
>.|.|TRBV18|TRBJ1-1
TGTGCCAGCTCACTGCAGGGACACTCGAACACTGAAGCTTTCTTT
CASSLQGHSNTEAFF
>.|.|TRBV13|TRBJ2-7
TGTGCCAGCAGCTTAGGCAGGGGTGGTGAGCAGTACTTC
CASSLGRGGEQYF
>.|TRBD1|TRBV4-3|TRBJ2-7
TGCGCCAGCAGCCCCCGGCAGGGGGCCGACGAGCAGTACTTC
CASSPRQGADEQYF
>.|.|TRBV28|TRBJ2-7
TGTGCCAGCACGGGGGGCGGTGGGGCTTACGAGCAGTACTTC
CASTGGGGAYEQYF
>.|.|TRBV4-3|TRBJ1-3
TGCGCCAGCAGCCAAGATCAGGATCTGGGAAACACCATATATTTT
CASSQDQDLGNTIYF
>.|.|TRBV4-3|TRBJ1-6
TGCGCCAGCAGCCAAGAAGGGGGTTGGGGTTCACCCCTCCACTTT
CASSQEGGWGSPLHF
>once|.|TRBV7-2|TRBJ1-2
TGTGCCAGCAGCCCTTCTCGCGTTTACGGCTACACCTTC
CASSPSRVYGYTF
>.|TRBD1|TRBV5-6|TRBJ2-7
TGTGCCAGCAGCATGGACAGGTCCTACGAGCAGTACTTC
CASSMDRSYEQYF
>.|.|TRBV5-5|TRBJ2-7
TGTGCCAGCAGCTTGTTAGGAGTTCTCTACGAGCAGTACTTC
CASSLLGVLYEQYF
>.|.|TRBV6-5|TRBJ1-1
TGTGCCAGCAGTTACGAAGGCAGGGTAGCTTTCTTT
CASSYEGRVAFF
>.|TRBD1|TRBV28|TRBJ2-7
TGTGCCAGCAGTTTATCCCGACAGGGTTCAAAGCAGTACTTC
CASSLSRQGSKQYF
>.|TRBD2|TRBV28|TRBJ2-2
TGTGCCAGCAGTACCCCCCTGGGACTAGCGGGAAGATCGAACACCGGGGAGCTGTTTTTT
CASSTPLGLAGRSNTGELFF
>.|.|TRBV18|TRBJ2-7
TGTGCCAGCTCACCCTCGAGAGAATACGAGCAGTACTTC
CASSPSREYEQYF
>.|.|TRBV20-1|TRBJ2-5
TGCAGTTTATACCGAGGGGAGACCCAGTACTTC
CSLYRGETQYF
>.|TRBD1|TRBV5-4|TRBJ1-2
TGTGCCAGCAGACAGGGGAATAACTATGGCTACACCTTC
CASRQGNNYGYTF
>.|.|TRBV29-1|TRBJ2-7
TGCAGCGTTGAGGGGGGTCTCGCCCCCTACGAGCAGTACTTC
CSVEGGLAPYEQYF
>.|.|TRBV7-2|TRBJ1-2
TGTGCCAGCAGCTTCGCGGACTATGGCTACACCTTC
CASSFADYGYTF
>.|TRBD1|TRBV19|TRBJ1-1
TGTGCCAGTAGTATCGGGACAGGGGGAAGCACTGAAGCTTTCTTT
CASSIGTGGSTEAFF
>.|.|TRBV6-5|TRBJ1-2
TGTGCCAGCAGTTACCAGGGGCAGGGCTACACCTTC
CASSYQGQGYTF
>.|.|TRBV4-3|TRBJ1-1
TGCGCCAGCAGCCGGGGCAGAGCGAACACTGAAGCTTTCTTT
CASSRGRANTEAFF
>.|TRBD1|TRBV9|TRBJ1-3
TGTGCCAGCAGCACGGGACAGGGGGACTCTGGAAACACCATATATTTT
CASSTGQGDSGNTIYF
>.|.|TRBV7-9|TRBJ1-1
TGTGCCAGCAGCTTAGCGTTGCGGGGTATAGGCACTGAAGCTTTCTTT
CASSLALRGIGTEAFF